This TCR beta chain was recorded in a study of shared clonotypes between healthy human individuals. The CDR3 extends over 14 amino acids. Germline values: CDR1 SEHNR, CDR2 FQNEAQ (reference sequence). On this clone itself: Antigen specificity is unknown. Its ends do not fully match the called genes, so a read error is possible.

Notes on the study in general: Only blood was sampled, and tissue TCR repertoires likely differ from blood ones.

Several immunoSEQ plates held equal portions of the genomic DNA taken from each subset. What was sequenced on ten immunoSEQ deep assay plates was unsorted PBMC DNA. Produced via immunoSEQ multiplex PCR; TCRdb's table is partial and in-frame only. The sample comprises about half a million clones, 70% to 80% of which are singletons, and roughly 13% rests with the top ten. This chain connects TRBV7-9 to TRBJ2-3, with 9 bases aligning to TRBD2. The specimen sequenced was PBMCs. The receptor comes from a woman between 40 and 55 years old in good health. Some clones in this sample may be carry-over from other donors' samples. The CDR3 nucleotides read TGTGCCAGCAGGTTAGCGGGAGTCGCAGATACGCAGTATTTT. Protein product: CASRLAGVADTQYF.